This T cell receptor (beta chain) came from a study of tumor-infiltrating lymphocytes in primary liver carcinoma. Making TCR beta cDNA involved approximately 480 ng total RNA and a constant-region primer. Libraries covering TCR beta were generated through three nested multiplex PCR rounds (using a slightly modified ARM-PCR). Each of the first two PCR rounds ran about 9 cycles with TRBV1-TRBV30 forward and C-beta reverse primers. TCRdb called the multiplex PCR reads again in MiXCR, with one record for every CDR3 protein. The sample holds 180,000 or so distinct CDR3 sequences, 50% to 75% seen once. This CDR3 comprises 11 residues. Germline loops: CDR1 GTSNPN, CDR2 SVGIG (reference sequence). V was shortened by 2 bases and J by 16 bases, with 14 bases between the two germline ends. Germline DNA was also extracted, and blood RNA was taken from unsorted whole blood.

J is TRBJ1-4 and V is TRBV30; D gene ambiguous. This sequence originates from a man in his forties with primary liver carcinoma and hepatitis B virus infection. The material sequenced was peripheral blood. CDR3 amino acids: CAWSLYGHPFF. In DNA, the CDR3 is TGTGCCTGGAGTTTGTACGGCCATCCGTTTTTT.